This is a list of T cell receptor beta chains from one sample in a study of blood T cell repertoires in COVID-19. Here immunoSEQ multiplex PCR was the method, and the copy in TCRdb shows in-frame clones only, minus some. Of about 240,000 clones detected, 86% appear once; the ten largest clones hold approximately 3.5%. Material for sequencing was PBMCs or T cells enriched from blood (not recorded which). The receptor source for this set is a woman between 40 and 55 years old with acute COVID-19. The CDR3 runs from the conserved cysteine through the conserved F or W. Fields, in order: D gene, V gene, clone size, J gene, CDR3 DNA, CDR3 protein. D genes are given only for firm matches. Clone sizes are given selectively: once, few, many, or a class where the clone is expanded.

.	TRBV11-3	.	TRBJ1-1	TGTGCCAGCAGCTTCCCAGGGTTGCGCACTGAAGCTTTCTTT	CASSFPGLRTEAFF
.	TRBV7-7	once	TRBJ2-3	TGTGCTAGCAGCTTACTAGTTGGGTCCACAGATACGCAGTATTTT	CASSLLVGSTDTQYF
TRBD2	TRBV5-1	few	TRBJ2-3	TGCGCCAGCAGCTTTACCGGACTAGCTAGCACAGATACGCAGTATTTT	CASSFTGLASTDTQYF
.	TRBV6-2/TRBV6-3	.	TRBJ1-3	TGTGCCAGCAGTCCAAATAACGCAGGATACTCTGGAAACACCATATATTTT	CASSPNNAGYSGNTIYF
TRBD1	TRBV19	few	TRBJ1-2	TGTGCCAGTAACCTAGGGACAGACTATGGCTACACCTTC	CASNLGTDYGYTF
TRBD2	TRBV19	once	TRBJ2-1	TGTGCCAGTAGTATTACGGGACTAGCGGACTACAATGAGCAGTTCTTC	CASSITGLADYNEQFF
.	TRBV15	.	TRBJ2-7	TGTGCCACCAGCTCGAGTGGGGACTTACCCTACGAGCAGTACTTC	CATSSSGDLPYEQYF
.	TRBV7-9	once	TRBJ1-1	TGTGCCAGCAGCTTAGCAGGGCTAACAGGGCCGAACACTGAAGCTTTCTTT	CASSLAGLTGPNTEAFF
TRBD2	TRBV18	.	TRBJ2-3	TGTGCCAGCTCACCACCGCTAGCGGGAGGCACAGATACGCAGTATTTT	CASSPPLAGGTDTQYF
.	TRBV7-8	.	TRBJ2-1	TGTGCCAGCAGCTCCAGTCGAAGAACTAACAATGAGCAGTTCTTC	CASSSSRRTNNEQFF
.	TRBV21-1	.	TRBJ2-6	TGTGCCAGCAGCAAGCTAGGGACACTCTCCGGGGCCAACGTCCTGACTTTC	CASSKLGTLSGANVLTF
.	TRBV5-4	.	TRBJ2-1	TGTGCCAGCAGCTTGCGCGCGGGTCAGGGGAACAATGAGCAGTTCTTC	CASSLRAGQGNNEQFF
TRBD1	TRBV9	.	TRBJ1-1	TGTGCCAGCAGCGTAGCCAGGGGGCCGGCCACTGAAGCTTTCTTT	CASSVARGPATEAFF
TRBD1	TRBV11-2	.	TRBJ2-7	TGTGCCAGCAGCTTATTTGGGGACAGCCGGGATAAGCAGTACTTC	CASSLFGDSRDKQYF
TRBD2	TRBV5-4	.	TRBJ2-1	TGTGCCAGCAGCTGGGGACTAGCGGGAGTATATGAGCAGTTCTTC	CASSWGLAGVYEQFF
.	TRBV29-1	few	TRBJ1-1	TGCAGCGGGAAAGGCCCGGCGGGCACTGAAGCTTTCTTT	CSGKGPAGTEAFF
.	TRBV6-1	.	TRBJ1-5	TGTGCCAGCAGTGACCGTCTACATCAGCCCCAGCATTTT	CASSDRLHQPQHF
TRBD2	TRBV5-1	.	TRBJ2-3	TGCGCCAGCAGCATTCCAGCGGGGAACACAGATACGCAGTATTTT	CASSIPAGNTDTQYF
.	TRBV9	.	TRBJ1-1	TGTGCCAGCAGCGTAGGTACAGGGAACACTGAAGCTTTCTTT	CASSVGTGNTEAFF
.	TRBV4-2	.	TRBJ1-4	TGTGCCAGCAGCCAGGAAAACAGGGCTGGTAATGAAAAACTGTTTTTT	CASSQENRAGNEKLFF
.	TRBV10-3	few	TRBJ2-3	TGTGCCATCAGGGGCGGGGATATCACAGATACGCAGTATTTT	CAIRGGDITDTQYF
.	TRBV11-3	.	TRBJ2-1	TGTGCCACCAAAACGGGACACTACAATGAGCAGTTCTTC	CATKTGHYNEQFF
TRBD2	TRBV28	.	TRBJ2-1	TGTGCCAGCAGTCCACCCGGACAGGGGATGGGACTAGCGGGAGGAATCGGTGAGCAGTTCTTC	CASSPPGQGMGLAGGIGEQFF
.	TRBV19	.	TRBJ1-6	TGTGCCAGTAGTAACAGGGATTGGAATTCACCCCTCCACTTT	CASSNRDWNSPLHF
.	TRBV5-1	.	TRBJ2-5	TGCGCCAGCAGTCGGGGGTCGGAAGAGACCCAGTACTTC	CASSRGSEETQYF
TRBD1	TRBV7-6	.	TRBJ2-5	TGTGCCAGCAGCTTAAATCCAGGGGGCAGGGAGACCCAGTACTTC	CASSLNPGGRETQYF
TRBD2	TRBV4-1	few	TRBJ2-7	TGCGCCAGCAGCATTGGGCTAGCGGCCTCCTACGAGCAGTACTTC	CASSIGLAASYEQYF
TRBD1	TRBV29-1	.	TRBJ1-2	TGCAGCGTTTGGACAGGGGATGGTGGCTACACCTTC	CSVWTGDGGYTF
.	TRBV12-3/TRBV12-4	few	TRBJ2-7	TGTGCCAGCTTGGAGGGAGACGCCTACGAGCAGTACTTC	CASLEGDAYEQYF
TRBD2	TRBV15	.	TRBJ2-1	TGTGCCACCAGCAGAGATTTATCAGCGGGAGGGTGGAATGAGCAGTTCTTC	CATSRDLSAGGWNEQFF
.	TRBV18	.	TRBJ1-3	TGTGCCAGCTCACCACCAGGGGCTGGAAACACCATATATTTT	CASSPPGAGNTIYF
TRBD2	TRBV9	.	TRBJ2-7	TGTGCCAGCAGCCCCGGGACTAGCGGGGACTACGAGCAGTACTTC	CASSPGTSGDYEQYF
.	TRBV3-1/TRBV3-2	once	TRBJ2-7	TGTGCCAGCAGCCAATTTCGTCACAGCTACGAGCAGTACTTC	CASSQFRHSYEQYF
.	TRBV10-2	.	TRBJ2-1	TGCGCCAGCAGTGAGGGGGCTAGCGTTCAGTTCTTC	CASSEGASVQFF
.	TRBV12-3/TRBV12-4	.	TRBJ1-1	TGTGCCAGCAGATTGACAGCGCTCACTGAAGCTTTCTTT	CASRLTALTEAFF
TRBD2	TRBV7-9	.	TRBJ2-1	TGTGCCAGCAGTCCTAGCGGGAGGTTCAACAATGAGCAGTTCTTC	CASSPSGRFNNEQFF
TRBD1	TRBV18	.	TRBJ1-2	TGTGCCAGCTCACCCTCCGGGACAGGGCTCGGCTACACCTTC	CASSPSGTGLGYTF
.	TRBV10-3	.	TRBJ1-3	TGTGCCATCAGTGAGCAGGGTAACTCTGGAAACACCATATATTTT	CAISEQGNSGNTIYF
TRBD2	TRBV11-2	.	TRBJ2-3	TGTGCCAGCAGCTTAGGGCTAGCGGCGGGGGATACGCAGTATTTT	CASSLGLAAGDTQYF
.	TRBV5-4	once	TRBJ2-5	TGTGCCAGCAGCTTGTCCAGGGTCGAGACCCAGTACTTC	CASSLSRVETQYF
TRBD1	TRBV19	.	TRBJ1-5	TGTGCCAGTAGCCCGGGACAGGGGGCGATTCAGCCCCAGCATTTT	CASSPGQGAIQPQHF